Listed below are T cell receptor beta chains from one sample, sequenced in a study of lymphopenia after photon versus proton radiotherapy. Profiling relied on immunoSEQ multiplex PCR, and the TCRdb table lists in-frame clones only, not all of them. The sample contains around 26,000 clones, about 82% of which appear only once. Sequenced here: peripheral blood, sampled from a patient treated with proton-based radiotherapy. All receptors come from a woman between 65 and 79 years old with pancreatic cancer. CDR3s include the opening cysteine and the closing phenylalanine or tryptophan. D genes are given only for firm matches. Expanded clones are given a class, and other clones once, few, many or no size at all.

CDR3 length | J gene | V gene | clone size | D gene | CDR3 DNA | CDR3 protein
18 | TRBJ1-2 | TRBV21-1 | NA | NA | TGTGCCAGCAGCAAAGGATGTTTGGAGAACCCAATCCTCTATGGCTACACCTTC | CASSKGCLENPILYGYTF
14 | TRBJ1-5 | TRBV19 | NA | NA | TGTGCCAGTACCGCAGGGTCCGGCAATCAGCCCCAGCATTTT | CASTAGSGNQPQHF
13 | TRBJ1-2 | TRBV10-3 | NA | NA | TGTGCCATCAGAGGCAGGGAAGACTATGGCTACACCTTC | CAIRGREDYGYTF
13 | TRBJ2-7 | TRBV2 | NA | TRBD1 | TGTGCCAGCACCTGGACAGGAACCTACGAGCAGTACTTC | CASTWTGTYEQYF
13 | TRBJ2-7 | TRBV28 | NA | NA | TGTGCCAGCAGCCGAGTTGGAGGCTACGAGCAGTACTTC | CASSRVGGYEQYF
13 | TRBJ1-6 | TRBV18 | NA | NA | TGTGCCAGCTCACCCGGACCTAATTCACCCCTCCACTTT | CASSPGPNSPLHF
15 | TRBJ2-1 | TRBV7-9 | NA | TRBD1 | TGTGCCAGCAGCCGGGGACAGGGATCCTACAATGAGCAGTTCTTC | CASSRGQGSYNEQFF
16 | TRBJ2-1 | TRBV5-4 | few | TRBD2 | TGTGCCAGCAGCTTGGCCGGGGGACTAGCGGTCGATGAGCAGTTCTTC | CASSLAGGLAVDEQFF
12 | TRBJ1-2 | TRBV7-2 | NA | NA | TGTGCCAGCAGCGCCCCCGGTTATGGCTACACCTTC | CASSAPGYGYTF
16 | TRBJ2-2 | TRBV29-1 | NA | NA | TGCAGCGTTGCAGTTACGACGGACCTCGGCACCGGGGAGCTGTTTTTT | CSVAVTTDLGTGELFF
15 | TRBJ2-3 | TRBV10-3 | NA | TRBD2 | TGTGCCATTACGACTAGCGGGGGGGGAACAGATACGCAGTATTTT | CAITTSGGGTDTQYF
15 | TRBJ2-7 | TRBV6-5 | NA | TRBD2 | TGTGCCAGCAGACACCTAGCGGGAGGGCTGGACGAGCAGTACTTC | CASRHLAGGLDEQYF
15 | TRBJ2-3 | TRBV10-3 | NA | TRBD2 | TGTGCCATCAGTGATCCGGGAGGGGCGACAGATACGCAGTATTTT | CAISDPGGATDTQYF
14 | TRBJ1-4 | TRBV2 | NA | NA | TGTGCCAGCATGCGGGGAGAAACTAATGAAAAACTGTTTTTT | CASMRGETNEKLFF
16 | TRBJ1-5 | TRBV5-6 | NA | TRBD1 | TGTGCCAGCAGCTTGAGGGTCGGGACAGGGAATAAGCCCCAGCATTTT | CASSLRVGTGNKPQHF
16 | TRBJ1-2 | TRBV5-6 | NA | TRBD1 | TGTGCCAGCAGCTTGGCAGTCTGGGACAGCGGATATGGCTACACCTTC | CASSLAVWDSGYGYTF
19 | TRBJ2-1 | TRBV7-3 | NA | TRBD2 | TGTGCCAGCAGCTTAGTCCTAGCGGGAGGCCCAAGCGCATACAATGAGCAGTTCTTC | CASSLVLAGGPSAYNEQFF
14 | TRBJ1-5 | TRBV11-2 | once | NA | TGTGCCAGCAGCTTAGATGGGGGTAATCAGCCCCAGCATTTT | CASSLDGGNQPQHF
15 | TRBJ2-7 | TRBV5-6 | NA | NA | TGTGCCAGCTTGATCACCGGGACCCTTGCCTACGAGCAGTACTTC | CASLITGTLAYEQYF
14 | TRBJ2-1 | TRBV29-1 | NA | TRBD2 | TGCAGCGTTGACAGTAGCGGGAGGAGGAATGAGCAGTTCTTC | CSVDSSGRRNEQFF
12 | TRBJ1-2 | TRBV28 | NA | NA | TGTGCCAGCAGTTCAAAAAACTATGGCTACACCTTC | CASSSKNYGYTF
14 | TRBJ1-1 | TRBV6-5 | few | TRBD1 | TGTGCCAGCAGGACGACAGGGGGGAGGACTGAAGCTTTCTTT | CASRTTGGRTEAFF
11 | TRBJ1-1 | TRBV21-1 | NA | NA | TGTGCCAGCAGCAAACCCATCGGGGCTTTCTTT | CASSKPIGAFF
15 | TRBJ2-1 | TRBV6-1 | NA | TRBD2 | TGTGCCAGCAGGGGCGGGACTAGCGGGAGGGATGAGCAGTTCTTC | CASRGGTSGRDEQFF
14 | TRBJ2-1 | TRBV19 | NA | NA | TGTGCCAGTAGTATTTCTAGACGGGTCGGGGAGCAGTTCTTC | CASSISRRVGEQFF
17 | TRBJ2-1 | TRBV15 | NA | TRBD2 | TGTGCCACCAGCAGAGATTCAGGACTAGCGGGAGAAGGTGAGCAGTTCTTC | CATSRDSGLAGEGEQFF
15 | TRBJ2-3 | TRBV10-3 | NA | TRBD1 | TGTGCCATCAGTGGCGACAGGGGAGACACAGATACGCAGTATTTT | CAISGDRGDTDTQYF
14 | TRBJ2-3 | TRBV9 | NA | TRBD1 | TGTGCCAGCAGCGTTACAGGGGCCACAGATACGCAGTATTTT | CASSVTGATDTQYF
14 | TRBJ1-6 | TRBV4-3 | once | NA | TGCGCCAGCAGCCAAGATCTGGCCCCTTCACCCCTCCACTTT | CASSQDLAPSPLHF
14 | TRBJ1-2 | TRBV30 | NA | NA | TGTGCCTGGAGTGGGGAACAGGGATACTATGGCTACACCTTC | CAWSGEQGYYGYTF
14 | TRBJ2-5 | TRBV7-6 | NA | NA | TGTGCCAGCAGCTTAAATCCCAGGGGCGAGACCCAGTACTTC | CASSLNPRGETQYF
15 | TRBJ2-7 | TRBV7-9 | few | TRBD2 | TGTGCCAGCAGCAAGAGTGGACTAGCCACCTCCGAGCAGTACTTC | CASSKSGLATSEQYF
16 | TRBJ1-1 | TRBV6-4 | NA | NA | TGTGCCAGCAGTGACTCGATTATGGGGGCGAGTACTGAAGCTTTCTTT | CASSDSIMGASTEAFF